The 5 T cell receptor beta chains below come from one sample, sequenced in a study of T cell repertoires in cytomegalovirus infection (dated by TCRdb to between 2018 and 2021). The data were produced on an Illumina HiSeq 1500. In-frame beta chains were kept once TCRdb had trimmed the public reads at Q25 with fastp and called clones with MiXCR. Rows matching on CDR3 protein sequence are summarized as one entry with the most common DNA and genes. Here the sample has roughly 190,000 distinct CDR3 sequences; roughly 9% occur a single time. Of the sample, roughly 4.8% falls within the top ten clones. Sequenced material: PBMCs. Receptor source: a human donor in good health (CMV status not recorded). Some clones in this sample may be carry-over from other donors' samples.

This clonotype was recorded many times. The V and J genes are TRBV7-2 and TRBJ1-5; 8 positions match TRBD1. V lost 5 bases to trimming and J lost 2 bases; unmatched junction nucleotides: 5. Germline V CDR1 and CDR2: SGHTA, FQGNSA. CDR3 size: 15 residues. DNA of the CDR3: TGTGCCAGCAGCCCCCCAGGGGGCGGCAATCAGCCCCAGCATTTT. This gives the protein CASSPPGGGNQPQHF.

V gene TRBV19 combines with J gene TRBJ2-1; 11 bases are shared with TRBD1. Germline values: CDR1 LNHDA, CDR2 SQIVND (reference sequence). Trimming took 2 bases from V and 7 from J; bases not matched to a gene: 4. The CDR3 loop spans 15 amino acids. The CDR3 region has the DNA TGTGCCAGTAGTATACCCGGGACAGGGGGAAATGAGCAGTTCTTC. Translated, it gives CASSIPGTGGNEQFF.

In this sample, this clonotype turned up many times. The chain recombines TRBV28 with TRBJ1-2; D is possibly TRBD1 (5 bases). This CDR3 contains 11 residues. With 7 bases removed from V and 4 bases from J, the gap between germline ends came to 7 bases. Germline CDR1 MDHEN, CDR2 SYDVKM. The CDR3 region has the DNA TGTGCCAGCACAGACAGCTATGGCTACACCTTC. Its translation: CASTDSYGYTF.

About this clonotype itself: This sequence may be a read error, since a much larger clone differs from it by one base. The chain is built from TRBV7-4 and TRBJ2-1; 8 bases are shared with TRBD2. J gave up 1 base and V 1 base, and 12 bases lay outside the gene matches. The germline V gene has CDR1 SGHVT and CDR2 SQSDAQ. This CDR3 contains 19 residues. The CDR3 reads CASSLVAAGGLNSYNEQFF. CDR3 coding DNA: TGTGCCAGCAGCTTAGTGGCGGCGGGAGGCCTAAATTCCTACAATGAGCAGTTCTTC.

Concerning this clonotype: One end of the junction is discordant with germline, which a read error may explain. V and J are TRBV28 and TRBJ1-2, with D uncertain. CDR3 length: 12 residues. Looked up from germline, CDR1 is MDHEN and CDR2 is SYDVKM. For the CDR3, the DNA is TGTGCCAGCAGTTTGCGGGTCTATGGCCACACCTTC. It yields the protein CASSLRVYGHTF.